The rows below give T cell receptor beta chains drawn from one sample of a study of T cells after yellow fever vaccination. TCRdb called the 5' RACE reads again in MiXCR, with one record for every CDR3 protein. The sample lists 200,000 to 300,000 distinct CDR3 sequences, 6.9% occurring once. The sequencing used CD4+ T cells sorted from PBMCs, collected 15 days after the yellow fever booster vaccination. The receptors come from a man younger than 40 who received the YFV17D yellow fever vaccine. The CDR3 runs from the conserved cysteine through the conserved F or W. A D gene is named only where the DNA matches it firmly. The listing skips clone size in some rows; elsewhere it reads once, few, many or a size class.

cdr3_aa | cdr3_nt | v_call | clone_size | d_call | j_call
CAISGPQGGTGELFF | TGTGCCATCAGTGGCCCCCAGGGGGGGACCGGGGAGCTGTTTTTT | TRBV10-3 | many | NA | TRBJ2-2
CSARGGRNSHNEQFF | TGCAGTGCTAGGGGTGGGCGGAATTCCCACAATGAGCAGTTCTTC | TRBV20-1 | few | NA | TRBJ2-1
CASSLSASGRYEQYF | TGTGCCAGCAGTTTATCAGCTAGCGGGAGGTACGAGCAGTACTTC | TRBV27 | NA | TRBD2 | TRBJ2-7
CASKGTGTTIGELFF | TGTGCCAGCAAGGGGACAGGGACCACGATCGGGGAGCTGTTTTTT | TRBV19 | few | TRBD1 | TRBJ2-2
CATSRDASGQETQYF | TGTGCCACCAGCAGAGACGCTAGCGGCCAAGAGACCCAGTACTTC | TRBV15 | many | TRBD2 | TRBJ2-5
CASSLVGSAGGDTQYF | TGTGCCAGCAGCTTAGTTGGCTCAGCGGGAGGAGATACGCAGTATTTT | TRBV7-2 | NA | TRBD2 | TRBJ2-3
CASRLGLAVYEQYF | TGTGCCAGCAGGTTGGGACTAGCGGTGTACGAGCAGTACTTC | TRBV11-2 | NA | TRBD2 | TRBJ2-7
CASNPALSGRAGRQFF | TGTGCCAGCAACCCCGCACTAAGCGGGAGGGCCGGCAGGCAGTTCTTC | TRBV6-1 | many | TRBD2 | TRBJ2-1
CASSSLAGELYEQYF | TGCGCCAGCAGCTCCCTAGCGGGAGAGCTGTACGAGCAGTACTTC | TRBV5-1 | few | TRBD2 | TRBJ2-7
CASSFGTANKAQYF | TGTGCCAGCAGTTTCGGGACGGCGAATAAGGCCCAGTACTTC | TRBV6-5 | NA | NA | TRBJ2-5
CSASATRGRVGETQYF | TGCAGTGCTAGCGCAACCAGGGGGCGGGTGGGAGAGACCCAGTACTTC | TRBV20-1 | NA | TRBD1 | TRBJ2-5
CASTTGRYSGANVLTF | TGTGCCAGCACAACAGGGCGTTACTCTGGGGCCAACGTCCTGACTTTC | TRBV12-3/TRBV12-4 | few | NA | TRBJ2-6
CSAFPRTSGAINEQFF | TGCAGTGCTTTTCCTAGGACTAGCGGGGCGATCAATGAGCAGTTCTTC | TRBV20-1 | NA | TRBD2 | TRBJ2-1
CASSLEGRTYEQYF | TGCGCCAGCAGCTTGGAAGGCAGAACCTACGAGCAGTACTTC | TRBV5-1 | few | NA | TRBJ2-7
CASSLGTGAYEQYF | TGTGCCAGCAGCCTAGGGACAGGGGCCTACGAGCAGTACTTC | TRBV7-2 | many | TRBD1 | TRBJ2-7
CASSISDTYEQYF | TGTGCCAGTAGTATCTCGGACACGTACGAGCAGTACTTC | TRBV19 | few | NA | TRBJ2-7
CSARDLGLARGTQYF | TGCAGTGCTAGAGATTTGGGACTAGCCCGGGGTACGCAGTATTTT | TRBV20-1 | NA | TRBD2 | TRBJ2-3
CAWSVTGYGYTF | TGTGCCTGGAGTGTAACAGGTTATGGCTACACCTTC | TRBV30 | many | NA | TRBJ1-2
CASSYSSLAETGLGEQYF | TGTGCCAGCAGTTACTCATCTCTCGCCGAGACAGGGCTGGGCGAGCAGTACTTC | TRBV6-5 | NA | TRBD1 | TRBJ2-7
CSALGLAGAAEQYF | TGCAGTGCCCTGGGACTAGCGGGAGCAGCCGAGCAGTACTTC | TRBV20-1 | NA | TRBD2 | TRBJ2-7
CASSLGQAAWGAQYF | TGTGCCAGCAGCTTGGGACAAGCGGCTTGGGGGGCTCAGTACTTC | TRBV5-6 | NA | NA | TRBJ2-4
CSAKPEVGRPLLFTDTQYF | TGCAGTGCTAAACCGGAGGTTGGAAGACCTCTACTTTTTACAGATACGCAGTATTTT | TRBV20-1 | NA | NA | TRBJ2-3
CASSLVGGARGELFF | TGTGCCAGCAGCTTAGTGGGCGGAGCCCGAGGGGAGCTGTTTTTT | TRBV7-2 | few | NA | TRBJ2-2
CASRPSGSRAYF | TGTGCCAGCAGGCCCTCGGGATCCCGTGCGTACTTC | TRBV12-3/TRBV12-4 | NA | NA | TRBJ2-7
CASSLEVASEQFF | TGTGCCAGCAGCTTAGAGGTAGCGTCGGAGCAGTTCTTC | TRBV11-2 | few | NA | TRBJ2-1
CASSLAGAYYEQYF | TGTGCCAGCAGCTTAGCGGGCGCTTACTACGAGCAGTACTTC | TRBV7-2 | NA | NA | TRBJ2-7
CASSLFGGNEQFF | TGTGCCAGCAGTTTATTCGGCGGCAATGAGCAGTTCTTC | TRBV28 | many | NA | TRBJ2-1
CASSQGPGAIGELFF | TGTGCCAGCAGCCAAGGGCCAGGGGCTATCGGGGAGCTGTTTTTT | TRBV3-1 | many | NA | TRBJ2-2
CASSLETSGTATGELFF | TGTGCCAGCAGCTTAGAAACTAGCGGCACAGCCACCGGGGAGCTGTTTTTT | TRBV11-2 | many | TRBD2 | TRBJ2-2
CSARYLDSYEQYF | TGCAGTGCTAGATACCTAGATTCCTACGAGCAGTACTTC | TRBV20-1 | NA | NA | TRBJ2-7
CASSLSYRGPRGPYEQYF | TGTGCCAGCAGCTTGTCCTACAGGGGGCCCCGGGGACCCTACGAGCAGTACTTC | TRBV5-6 | many | TRBD1 | TRBJ2-7
CASSLLSGGGVGEQFF | TGTGCCAGCAGCCTCCTAAGCGGAGGCGGGGTGGGTGAGCAGTTCTTC | TRBV7-7 | many | NA | TRBJ2-1
CASSLSRQPQHF | TGTGCCAGCAGTTTGAGTCGACAGCCCCAGCATTTT | TRBV12-3/TRBV12-4 | few | NA | TRBJ1-5
CSARGPRLNNEQFF | TGCAGTGCTAGAGGCCCTAGGCTTAACAATGAGCAGTTCTTC | TRBV20-1 | few | NA | TRBJ2-1
CASSSTVRETQYF | TGCGCCAGCAGTTCTACGGTACGGGAGACCCAGTACTTC | TRBV5-1 | few | NA | TRBJ2-5
CASSQEASPLRTDTQYF | TGCGCCAGCAGCCAAGAAGCTAGTCCCTTGCGCACAGATACGCAGTATTTT | TRBV4-3 | NA | NA | TRBJ2-3
CASSYSMEGPEQYF | TGTGCCAGCAGTTACTCGATGGAGGGCCCTGAGCAGTACTTC | TRBV6-5 | many | NA | TRBJ2-7
CASLGVSSYNEQFF | TGTGCCAGCCTGGGGGTTAGCTCCTACAATGAGCAGTTCTTC | TRBV6-1 | NA | NA | TRBJ2-1
CASSQVTLVESPLHF | TGCGCCAGCAGCCAAGTGACCCTAGTGGAATCACCCCTCCACTTT | TRBV4-3 | NA | NA | TRBJ1-6